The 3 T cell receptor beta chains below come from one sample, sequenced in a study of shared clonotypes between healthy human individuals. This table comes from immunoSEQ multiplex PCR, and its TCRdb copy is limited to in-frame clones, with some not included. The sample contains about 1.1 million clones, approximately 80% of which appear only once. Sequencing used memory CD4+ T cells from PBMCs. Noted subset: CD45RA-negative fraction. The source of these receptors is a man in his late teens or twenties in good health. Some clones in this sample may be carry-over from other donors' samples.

CDR3 bases: TGTGCCAGCAGCCCCGCCCGGACAGCGGGCGAAAAACTGTTTTTT. It codes for CASSPARTAGEKLFF. V gene TRBV7-8 combines with J gene TRBJ1-4; a weak D match, TRBD1 (6 bases). V gave up 5 bases and J gave up 8 bases, with 18 bases separating them. This CDR3 has 15 residues. Germline-derived CDR1 and CDR2 are SGHVS and FQNEAQ.

The CDR3 nucleotides are TGTGCCAGCAGTTCCCTACAGCTAAGTATTGACGAGCAGTACTTC. It translates to CASSSLQLSIDEQYF. The chain recombines TRBV6-5 with TRBJ2-7; no definite D call. Trimming removed 4 bases from V and 5 bases from J, with 18 bases in between. This CDR3 has 15 residues. CDR1 MNHEY and CDR2 SVGAGI come from the germline V gene.

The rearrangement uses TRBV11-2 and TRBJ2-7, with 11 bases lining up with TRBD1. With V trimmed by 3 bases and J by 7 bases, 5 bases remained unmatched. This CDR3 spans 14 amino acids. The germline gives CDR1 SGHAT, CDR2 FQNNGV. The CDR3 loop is CASSFSGQGVEQYF. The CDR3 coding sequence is TGTGCCAGCAGCTTCTCGGGACAGGGGGTTGAGCAGTACTTC.